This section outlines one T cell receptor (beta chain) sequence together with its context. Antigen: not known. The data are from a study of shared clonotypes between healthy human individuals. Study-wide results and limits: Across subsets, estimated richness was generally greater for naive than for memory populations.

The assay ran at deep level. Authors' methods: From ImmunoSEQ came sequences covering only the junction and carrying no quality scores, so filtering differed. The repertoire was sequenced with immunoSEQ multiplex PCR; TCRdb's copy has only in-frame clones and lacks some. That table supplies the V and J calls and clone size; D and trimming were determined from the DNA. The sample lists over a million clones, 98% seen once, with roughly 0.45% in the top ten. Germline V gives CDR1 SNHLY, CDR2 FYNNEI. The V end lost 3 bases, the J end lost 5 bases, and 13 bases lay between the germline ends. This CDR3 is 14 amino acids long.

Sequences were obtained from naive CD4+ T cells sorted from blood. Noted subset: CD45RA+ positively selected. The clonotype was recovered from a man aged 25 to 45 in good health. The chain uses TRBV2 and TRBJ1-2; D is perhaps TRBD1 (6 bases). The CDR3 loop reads CASSDYREGYGYTF. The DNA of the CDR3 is TGTGCCAGCAGTGATTACAGGGAGGGGTATGGCTACACCTTC.